The 23 T cell receptor beta chains below come from one sample, sequenced in a study of tumor-infiltrating lymphocytes in primary liver carcinoma. Priming with a constant-region primer yielded TCR beta cDNA from roughly 0.45 ug total RNA. Three nested multiplex PCR rounds, a slightly modified ARM-PCR method, built the TCR beta libraries. TRBV1-TRBV30 forward primers paired with a C-beta reverse primer drove the first two PCR rounds, about 9 cycles each. TCRdb independently ran MiXCR on the multiplex PCR reads; one entry per CDR3 protein. Here the sample spans about 310,000 distinct CDR3 sequences, roughly three fifths being singletons. Extraction also yielded germline DNA, while blood RNA was obtained from unsorted whole blood. Sequencing was done on a sample of peripheral blood. The receptors here all came from a woman in her twenties or thirties with primary liver carcinoma and hepatitis B virus infection.

This rearrangement joins TRBV4-1 to TRBJ2-7; D is ambiguous. Germline lookup yields CDR1 MGHRA and CDR2 YSYEKL. This CDR3 has 14 residues. V lost 3 bases to trimming and J lost 0 bases, with 9 bases between them. CDR3 sequence reads: CASSQAQSSYEQYF. The DNA of the CDR3 is TGCGCCAGCAGCCAGGCACAGAGCTCCTACGAGCAGTACTTC.

This clonotype was seen only a few times. V and J are TRBV21-1 and TRBJ2-2; the D call TRBD1 from the table was never checked on the DNA. TRBV21-1 is deemed a pseudogene. CDR3 length: 16 residues. This CDR3 reads CASSKGGTANTGELFF. CDR3 sequence (DNA): TGTGCCAGCAGCAAAGGGGGGACGGCGAACACCGGGGAGCTGTTTTTT.

For this clonotype: With a much larger clone just one base away, this may be a read error. The CDR3 reads CASSSTSSGELFF. The CDR3 DNA reads TGTGCCAGCAGTTCTACTTCGAGCGGGGAGCTGTTTTTT. The genes are TRBV12-3 or TRBV12-4 and TRBJ2-2; D uncertain. Trimming pared 4 bases from V and 7 bases from J, leaving 10 bases between. The CDR3 loop spans 13 amino acids.

As for this clonotype: In this CDR3 the conserved last residue, phenylalanine or tryptophan, is missing, so a read error is likely. The V and J genes are TRBV29-1 and TRBJ2-5; a weak D match, TRBD1 (6 bases). Trimming cost V 7 bases and J 10 bases, with 31 bases left between them. The CDR3 consists of 16 residues. Germline CDR1 and CDR2: SQVTM and ANQGSEA. The DNA for the CDR3 is TGCAGCGCTAGAGGGATCCGGGACGGACAGACCTACGACCAGTACTCC. Its protein product is CSARGIRDGQTYDQYS.

This clonotype was seen many times. The chain couples TRBV12-3 or TRBV12-4 to TRBJ2-5; tentative D call: TRBD1 (6 bases). Trimming cost V 4 bases and J 2 bases, with 11 bases left between them. This CDR3 contains 14 residues. The DNA for the CDR3 is TGTGCCAGCAGTTCTTTCCAGGGGCAAGAGACCCAGTACTTC. It encodes CASSSFQGQETQYF.

Points on this clonotype: The final CDR3 position lacks the conserved phenylalanine or tryptophan, pointing to a likely read error. CDR3 bases: TGTGCCAGCAGCTTAGAGGGGGCGACCATATATCCT. Its translation: CASSLEGATIYP. This chain links TRBV13 with TRBJ1-3, with 7 bases that match TRBD1. The germline V gene has CDR1 PRHDT and CDR2 FYEKMQ (reference sequence). The CDR3 has 12 residues. V lost 1 base and J lost 10; bases outside the gene matches: 1.

To note about this clonotype: This may stem from a read error, because a much larger clone lies one nucleotide away. Since no conserved phenylalanine or tryptophan closes the CDR3, a read error is the likely cause. The chain combines TRBV29-1 with TRBJ2-7, with no clear D. Trimming cost V 0 bases and J 2 bases, with 5 bases left between them. CDR3 length: 12 amino acids. Per germline, CDR1 SQVTM and CDR2 ANQGSEA. The CDR3 here is CSVEDTPYEQYS. The CDR3 bases are TGCAGCGTTGAAGATACTCCCTACGAGCAGTACTCC.

This sequence joins TRBV4-3 and TRBJ2-7; 7 positions agree with TRBD2. Germline CDR1 reads LGHNA; CDR2 reads YSLEER. This CDR3 region has 17 residues. The trim removed 0 bases at V and 6 bases at J, leaving 14 bases unmatched. This CDR3 reads CASSQDRTGGGAGEQYF. CDR3 coding DNA: TGCGCCAGCAGCCAAGATCGAACGGGAGGTGGTGCAGGCGAGCAGTACTTC.

The CDR3 bases are TGTGCCAGTAGTATAGCGACCCGGGGGAACACTGAAGCTTTCTTT. Translating it yields CASSIATRGNTEAFF. The chain couples TRBV19 to TRBJ1-1; D is undetermined. The V gene's germline CDR1 is LNHDA and CDR2 SQIVND (reference sequence). This CDR3 comprises 15 residues. V was clipped by 1 base and J by 1 base, with 10 bases between them.

This clonotype appeared a few times. This chain uses TRBV6-1 with TRBJ2-3, with D hard to call. This CDR3 region has 14 residues. The V end was cut by 8 bases, the J end by 4 bases, with 16 bases between. Germline-derived CDR1 and CDR2 are MNHNS and SASEGT. CDR3 region: CASGSQPSSDTQYF. CDR3 in DNA: TGTGCCAGCGGATCACAGCCGTCTTCAGATACGCAGTATTTT.

Note on this clonotype: The CDR3 ends on some other residue instead of the conserved phenylalanine or tryptophan, so this is likely a read error. The DNA is omitted, as the CDR3 cannot be located on it reliably, and the CDR3 follows TCRdb's listing. The CDR3 loop reads CASSPLGRRFSETQYL. The rearrangement links TRBV11-2 to TRBJ2-5. In germline, CDR1 is SGHAT, CDR2 FQNNGV. A total of 16 residues make up the CDR3, ends included.

The chain couples TRBV6-5 to TRBJ2-7; D unresolved. This CDR3 contains 15 residues. The V gene lost 2 bases and the J gene lost 7 bases, with 18 bases spanning the gap. The germline gives CDR1 MNHEY, CDR2 SVGAGI. Here the CDR3 reads CASSYKDSSSCEQYF. The CDR3 DNA reads TGTGCCAGCAGTTACAAGGATAGCAGCTCCTGTGAGCAGTACTTC.

In its sample, this clonotype was seen many times. The genes are TRBV11-3 and TRBJ2-7; D may be TRBD2 (6 bases). This CDR3 contains 14 residues. V was clipped by 5 bases and J by 4 bases, with 15 bases between them. Germline V CDR1 and CDR2: SGHNT, YENEEA. In DNA, the CDR3 is TGTGCCAGCAGCCTACGGGAGATTCGATACGAGCAGTACTTC. It codes for CASSLREIRYEQYF.

V usage is TRBV28 and J usage is TRBJ2-2; D is unclear. The length of the CDR3 is 13 residues. V shed 3 bases and J shed 4 bases, with 6 bases lying between them. Germline V gene lookup returns CDR1 MDHEN and CDR2 SYDVKM. Here the CDR3 DNA reads TGTGCCAGCAGTTTTATCCGCACCGGGGAGCTGTTTTTT. Translating gives CASSFIRTGELFF.

The sample holds many counts of this clonotype. The V and J genes are TRBV11-1 and TRBJ2-2, with 8 bases aligning to TRBD1. The CDR3 spans 15 residues. Unmatched junction bases numbered 7, after V lost 4 bases and J lost 6 bases. In germline, CDR1 is SGHAT, CDR2 FQDESV (reference sequence). The CDR3 region is CASSWRQGYAGELFF. As DNA, the CDR3 is TGTGCCAGCAGCTGGCGACAGGGGTACGCCGGGGAGCTGTTTTTT.

This clonotype has at least ten counts. The chain has TRBV12-3 or TRBV12-4 and TRBJ2-3, with TRBD2 identical over 7 bases. Trimming at V came to 3 bases and at J to 2 bases, leaving 5 bases not matched to a gene. The CDR3 spans 15 residues. The DNA of the CDR3 is TGTGCCAGCAGTTTTAGACGGGAGGTCACAGATACGCAGTATTTT. Protein product: CASSFRREVTDTQYF.

The rearrangement links TRBV12-3 or TRBV12-4 to TRBJ1-3, with D unclear. The CDR3 runs 16 residues. V gave up 6 bases and J gave up 0 bases, with 15 bases separating them. CDR3 protein: CASRQRRSSSGNTIYF. CDR3 DNA sequence: TGTGCCAGCAGGCAGCGGCGCAGCAGCTCTGGAAACACCATATATTTT.

This chain connects TRBV29-1 to TRBJ2-5; D perhaps matches TRBD1 (5 bases). Between the trimmed V and J ends, which lost 7 bases and 5 bases, there was a span of 17 bases. Germline V gives CDR1 SQVTM, CDR2 ANQGSEA. CDR3 length: 13 amino acids. CDR3 bases: TGCAGCGCGGCCGCAGGGCTGTGGGAGACCCAGTACTTC. Protein sequence: CSAAAGLWETQYF.

This rearrangement joins TRBV28 to TRBJ1-1; D is unresolved. Germline assignment: CDR1 MDHEN and CDR2 SYDVKM. This CDR3 contains 13 residues. The V and J ends lost 5 bases and 1 base respectively, with 8 bases between them. The CDR3 here is CASSQAANTEAFF. DNA for the CDR3: TGTGCCAGCAGTCAGGCCGCGAACACTGAAGCTTTCTTT.

V is TRBV30 and J is TRBJ2-5; D gene unclear. This CDR3 region has 12 residues. CDR1 and CDR2 from the germline V gene are GTSNPN and SVGIG (reference sequence). Between the trimmed V and J ends, which lost 4 bases and 0 bases, there was a span of 6 bases. The CDR3 DNA reads TGTGCCTGGATGGATTACCAAGAGACCCAGTACTTC. Amino acids: CAWMDYQETQYF.

This clonotype was counted many times. This chain uses TRBV11-1 with TRBJ2-2; 7 nucleotides align to TRBD2. The CDR3 runs to 14 residues. In germline, CDR1 is SGHAT, CDR2 FQDESV (reference sequence). The V and J ends lost 10 bases and 5 bases, in that order; junction bases with no gene match: 10. The CDR3 spells CATATRERTGELFF. As DNA, the CDR3 is TGTGCCACCGCCACGCGGGAGCGTACCGGGGAGCTGTTTTTT.

This clonotype has a single count. V usage is TRBV7-9 and J usage is TRBJ2-1; D is uncertain. The length of the CDR3 is 12 residues. The germline V gene has CDR1 SEHNR and CDR2 FQNEAQ (reference sequence). V dropped 1 base and J dropped 8 bases, with 6 bases sitting between them. The CDR3 loop reads CASSLVWDEQFF. The CDR3 bases are TGTGCCAGCAGCTTAGTATGGGATGAGCAGTTCTTC.

This clonotype came up a few times. J is TRBJ1-2 and V is TRBV28, with 10 bases identical to TRBD1. Losses at the gene ends were 6 bases for V and 3 bases for J; bases not matched to a gene: 4. Germline V gene data show CDR1 as MDHEN and CDR2 as SYDVKM. CDR3 length equals 14 residues. The CDR3 region is CASRTGGSYYGYTF. CDR3 bases: TGTGCCAGCAGGACAGGGGGCAGCTACTATGGCTACACCTTC.